A selection of T cell receptor beta chains follows, all from one sample in a study of blood T cell repertoires in COVID-19. The assay was immunoSEQ multiplex PCR, and TCRdb's table has in-frame clones only and misses some. The sample consists of over 100,000 clones, roughly 84% of them appearing once. The specimen sequenced was peripheral blood. The receptors were sampled from a woman aged 50 to 65 with acute or convalescent COVID-19. Each CDR3 is given with its conserved first and last residue. Fields, in order: J gene, V gene, clone size, CDR3 protein. The listing skips clone size in some rows; elsewhere it reads once, few, many or a size class.

j_call: TRBJ2-2
v_call: TRBV5-6
clone_size: NA
cdr3_aa: CASSLVAGGTGELFF

j_call: TRBJ1-2
v_call: TRBV5-1
clone_size: NA
cdr3_aa: CASSLSGDTFYGYTF

j_call: TRBJ2-2
v_call: TRBV7-9
clone_size: NA
cdr3_aa: CASSFLTGGSSGKLFF

j_call: TRBJ1-4
v_call: TRBV18
clone_size: NA
cdr3_aa: CASSPGQGDGEKLFF

j_call: TRBJ1-1
v_call: TRBV21-1
clone_size: NA
cdr3_aa: CASSSDLNTEAFF

j_call: TRBJ1-5
v_call: TRBV2
clone_size: NA
cdr3_aa: CASSETRGERQPQHF

j_call: TRBJ1-1
v_call: TRBV19
clone_size: NA
cdr3_aa: CASGYREAFF

j_call: TRBJ2-3
v_call: TRBV27
clone_size: NA
cdr3_aa: CASSLKAGGPDTQYF

j_call: TRBJ2-3
v_call: TRBV5-1
clone_size: NA
cdr3_aa: CASSFAGRTDTQYF

j_call: TRBJ1-4
v_call: TRBV30
clone_size: NA
cdr3_aa: CAWSAPTGFNEKLFF

j_call: TRBJ2-7
v_call: TRBV11-2
clone_size: NA
cdr3_aa: CASSLLAGGNEQYF

j_call: TRBJ1-2
v_call: TRBV19
clone_size: NA
cdr3_aa: CARRRDRGHGYTF

j_call: TRBJ1-1
v_call: TRBV7-3
clone_size: few
cdr3_aa: CASGQDSNTEAFF

j_call: TRBJ1-5
v_call: TRBV5-6
clone_size: NA
cdr3_aa: CASSLGTGIYSNQPQHF

j_call: TRBJ1-1
v_call: TRBV7-2
clone_size: NA
cdr3_aa: CASSVDRGNTEAFF

j_call: TRBJ1-1
v_call: TRBV12-3/TRBV12-4
clone_size: few
cdr3_aa: CASSLGRGLEAFF

j_call: TRBJ1-1
v_call: TRBV11-2
clone_size: NA
cdr3_aa: CASSDMRGEAFF

j_call: TRBJ2-2
v_call: TRBV18
clone_size: few
cdr3_aa: CASSPLGQMNTGELFF

j_call: TRBJ2-1
v_call: TRBV28
clone_size: NA
cdr3_aa: CASIPSGGAQGNEQFF

j_call: TRBJ1-6
v_call: TRBV9
clone_size: NA
cdr3_aa: CASSDTGGNSPLHF

j_call: TRBJ1-1
v_call: TRBV5-1
clone_size: NA
cdr3_aa: CASSSQGGDTEAFF

j_call: TRBJ1-2
v_call: TRBV27
clone_size: NA
cdr3_aa: CASSPLRTGGYTF

j_call: TRBJ1-1
v_call: TRBV6-4
clone_size: NA
cdr3_aa: CASSPHATGTEAFF

j_call: TRBJ1-1
v_call: TRBV10-1
clone_size: NA
cdr3_aa: CASRATGNTEAFF

j_call: TRBJ1-6
v_call: TRBV10-3
clone_size: NA
cdr3_aa: CAISDGETEFRPLHF

j_call: TRBJ1-3
v_call: TRBV7-6
clone_size: once
cdr3_aa: CASSFGTGGLSGNTIYF

j_call: TRBJ1-1
v_call: TRBV9
clone_size: NA
cdr3_aa: CASTGDIMNTEAFF

j_call: TRBJ2-7
v_call: TRBV9
clone_size: once
cdr3_aa: CASSRATDPSYEQYF

j_call: TRBJ2-3
v_call: TRBV7-3
clone_size: NA
cdr3_aa: CASSPRTSGDRDTQYF

j_call: TRBJ1-3
v_call: TRBV11-2
clone_size: NA
cdr3_aa: CASGDRAAGNTIYF

j_call: TRBJ2-7
v_call: TRBV7-8
clone_size: once
cdr3_aa: CASSQDRAFSYEQYF

j_call: TRBJ2-5
v_call: TRBV5-1
clone_size: NA
cdr3_aa: CASSSGLGETQYF

j_call: TRBJ1-2
v_call: TRBV12-5
clone_size: once
cdr3_aa: CASGEMNYGYTF

j_call: TRBJ2-3
v_call: TRBV12-3/TRBV12-4
clone_size: NA
cdr3_aa: CASSLRGADTQYF

j_call: TRBJ1-6
v_call: TRBV9
clone_size: NA
cdr3_aa: CASTPQGQLNSPLHF

j_call: TRBJ1-2
v_call: TRBV18
clone_size: NA
cdr3_aa: CASSPEVGDYGYTF

j_call: TRBJ1-5
v_call: TRBV6-5
clone_size: NA
cdr3_aa: CASSYGQGRNQPQHF

j_call: TRBJ1-5
v_call: TRBV24-1
clone_size: few
cdr3_aa: CATEGDRGEDNQPQHF

j_call: TRBJ1-1
v_call: TRBV6-5
clone_size: few
cdr3_aa: CASSYLEGNTEAFF

j_call: TRBJ1-6
v_call: TRBV6-5
clone_size: NA
cdr3_aa: CASSPTGYPPLHF

j_call: TRBJ2-7
v_call: TRBV6-5
clone_size: once
cdr3_aa: CASRDRQTTYEQYF

j_call: TRBJ1-5
v_call: TRBV19
clone_size: NA
cdr3_aa: CASSSPPRNQPQHF

j_call: TRBJ1-1
v_call: TRBV20-1
clone_size: NA
cdr3_aa: CSASEDRNTEAFF

j_call: TRBJ1-4
v_call: TRBV25-1
clone_size: NA
cdr3_aa: CASSYQLTGANEKLFF

j_call: TRBJ1-1
v_call: TRBV5-1
clone_size: NA
cdr3_aa: CASSLQGTQNTEAFF

j_call: TRBJ1-5
v_call: TRBV19
clone_size: NA
cdr3_aa: CASSIVEGALQPQHF

j_call: TRBJ2-7
v_call: TRBV6-5
clone_size: NA
cdr3_aa: CASSTDRGSFGQYF

j_call: TRBJ2-7
v_call: TRBV12-3/TRBV12-4
clone_size: NA
cdr3_aa: CASREQYEQYF

j_call: TRBJ1-2
v_call: TRBV24-1
clone_size: NA
cdr3_aa: CATSDLTGPGNYGYTF

j_call: TRBJ2-2
v_call: TRBV11-2
clone_size: few
cdr3_aa: CASSQGLLTGELFF

j_call: TRBJ2-1
v_call: TRBV27
clone_size: NA
cdr3_aa: CASSLEGSSYNEQFF

j_call: TRBJ2-7
v_call: TRBV5-1
clone_size: NA
cdr3_aa: CASRSQGANYEQYF

j_call: TRBJ1-5
v_call: TRBV19
clone_size: NA
cdr3_aa: CASSIDQYTRGTGPMAQHF

j_call: TRBJ1-1
v_call: TRBV7-8
clone_size: once
cdr3_aa: CAGRREGGNTEAFF

j_call: TRBJ2-1
v_call: TRBV7-2
clone_size: NA
cdr3_aa: CASSLGWQDPGFF